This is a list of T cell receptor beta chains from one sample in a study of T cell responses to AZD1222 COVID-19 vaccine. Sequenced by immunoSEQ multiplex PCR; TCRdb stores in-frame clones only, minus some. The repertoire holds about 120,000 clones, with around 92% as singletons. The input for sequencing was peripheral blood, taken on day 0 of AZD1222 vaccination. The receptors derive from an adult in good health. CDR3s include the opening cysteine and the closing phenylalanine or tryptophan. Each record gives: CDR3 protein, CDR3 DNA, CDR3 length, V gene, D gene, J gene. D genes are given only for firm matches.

CDR3: CASSLPPPGHGFSGNTIYF; DNA: TGTGCCAGCAGCTTACCACCACCGGGACACGGCTTCTCTGGAAACACCATATATTTT; length: 19; V: TRBV7-2; D: NA; J: TRBJ1-3
CDR3: CASSQDRSTEAFF; DNA: TGCGCCAGCAGCCAAGATCGAAGCACTGAAGCTTTCTTT; length: 13; V: TRBV4-1; D: NA; J: TRBJ1-1
CDR3: CASSYAPSHEQYF; DNA: TGTGCCAGCAGTTACGCCCCCTCCCACGAGCAGTACTTC; length: 13; V: TRBV6-5; D: NA; J: TRBJ2-7
CDR3: CASSLRGGGNEKLFF; DNA: TGTGCCAGCAGCCTGCGAGGTGGCGGTAATGAAAAACTGTTTTTT; length: 15; V: TRBV14; D: NA; J: TRBJ1-4
CDR3: CASSSSVKTQYF; DNA: TGTGCCAGCAGTTCCTCCGTGAAGACCCAGTACTTC; length: 12; V: TRBV28; D: NA; J: TRBJ2-5
CDR3: CASQYRGQETQYF; DNA: TGTGCCAGCCAGTACAGGGGGCAAGAGACCCAGTACTTC; length: 13; V: TRBV28; D: TRBD1; J: TRBJ2-5
CDR3: CASSQEGGSIYGYTF; DNA: TGCGCCAGCAGCCAAGAAGGGGGCAGTATCTATGGCTACACCTTC; length: 15; V: TRBV4-1; D: TRBD1; J: TRBJ1-2
CDR3: CASGLQGAGAADTQYF; DNA: TGTGCCAGCGGCCTCCAGGGGGCGGGGGCCGCAGATACGCAGTATTTT; length: 16; V: TRBV2; D: NA; J: TRBJ2-3
CDR3: CASSSSGGRNTEAFF; DNA: TGTGCCAGCAGTTCCTCAGGGGGCCGGAACACTGAAGCTTTCTTT; length: 15; V: TRBV27; D: TRBD1; J: TRBJ1-1
CDR3: CASSQIGSGVPGGELFF; DNA: TGTGCCAGCAGCCAGATTGGTAGCGGGGTTCCAGGCGGGGAGCTGTTTTTT; length: 17; V: TRBV3-1/TRBV3-2; D: TRBD2; J: TRBJ2-2